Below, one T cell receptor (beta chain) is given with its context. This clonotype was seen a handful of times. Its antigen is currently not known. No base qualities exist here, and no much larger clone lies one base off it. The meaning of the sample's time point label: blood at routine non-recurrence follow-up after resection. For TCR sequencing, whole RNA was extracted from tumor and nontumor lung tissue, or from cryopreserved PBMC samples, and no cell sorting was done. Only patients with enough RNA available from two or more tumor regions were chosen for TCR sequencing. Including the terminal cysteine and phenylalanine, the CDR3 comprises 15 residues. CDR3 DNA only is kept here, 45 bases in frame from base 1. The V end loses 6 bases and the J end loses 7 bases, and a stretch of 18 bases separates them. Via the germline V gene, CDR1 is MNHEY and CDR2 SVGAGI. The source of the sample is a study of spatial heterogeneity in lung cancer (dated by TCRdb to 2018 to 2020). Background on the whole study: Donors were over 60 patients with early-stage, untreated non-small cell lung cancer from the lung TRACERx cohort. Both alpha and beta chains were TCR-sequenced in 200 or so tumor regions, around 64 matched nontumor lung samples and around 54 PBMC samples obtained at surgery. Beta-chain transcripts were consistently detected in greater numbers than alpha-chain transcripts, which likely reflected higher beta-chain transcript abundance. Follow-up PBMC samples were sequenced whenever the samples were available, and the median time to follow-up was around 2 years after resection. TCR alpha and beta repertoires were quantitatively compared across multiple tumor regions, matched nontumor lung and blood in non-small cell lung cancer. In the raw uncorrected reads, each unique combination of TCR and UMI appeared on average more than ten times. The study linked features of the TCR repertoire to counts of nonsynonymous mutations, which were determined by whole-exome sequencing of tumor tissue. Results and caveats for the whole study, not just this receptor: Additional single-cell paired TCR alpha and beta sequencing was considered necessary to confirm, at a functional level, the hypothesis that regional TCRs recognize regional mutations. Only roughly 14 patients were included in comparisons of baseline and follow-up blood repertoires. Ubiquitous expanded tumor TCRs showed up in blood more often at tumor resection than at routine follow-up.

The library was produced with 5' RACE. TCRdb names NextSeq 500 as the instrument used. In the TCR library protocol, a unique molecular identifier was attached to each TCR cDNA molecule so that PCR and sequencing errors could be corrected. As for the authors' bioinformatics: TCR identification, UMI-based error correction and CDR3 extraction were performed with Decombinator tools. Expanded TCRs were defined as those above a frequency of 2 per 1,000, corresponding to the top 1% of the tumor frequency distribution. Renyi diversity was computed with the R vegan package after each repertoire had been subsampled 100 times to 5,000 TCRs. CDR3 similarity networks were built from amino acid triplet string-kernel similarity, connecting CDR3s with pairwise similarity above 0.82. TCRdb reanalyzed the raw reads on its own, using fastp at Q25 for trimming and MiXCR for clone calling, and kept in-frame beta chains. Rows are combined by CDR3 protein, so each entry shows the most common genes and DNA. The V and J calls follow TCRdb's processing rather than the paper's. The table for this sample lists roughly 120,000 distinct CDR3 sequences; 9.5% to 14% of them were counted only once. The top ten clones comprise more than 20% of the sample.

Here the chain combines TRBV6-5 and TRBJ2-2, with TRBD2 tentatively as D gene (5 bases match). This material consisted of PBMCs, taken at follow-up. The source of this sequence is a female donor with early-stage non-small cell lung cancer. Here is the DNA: TGTGCCAGCAGAGCCCGGACTCCGATCAGCGGGGAGCTGTTTTTT. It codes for CASRARTPISGELFF.